These 10 T cell receptor beta chains came from one sample sequenced in a study of T-cell reconstitution after alpha-beta-depleted transplantation in children. The TCRbeta library incorporated unique molecular identifiers. TCRdb passed the PCR reads through MiXCR, listing each CDR3 protein once. Altogether 380,000 or so distinct CDR3 sequences are present, 13% being singletons, with the ten largest covering 3.5% to 4.5%. Sequencing was performed on PBMCs, taken from the stem cell graft. The source is a human donor who donated a stem cell graft to a child with Fanconi anemia.

This clonotype has ten or more counts. The chain carries TRBV29-1 and TRBJ1-1, with D unresolved. V dropped 7 bases and J dropped 2 bases, with 11 bases sitting between them. There are 12 residues in the CDR3. From germline, CDR1 is SQVTM and CDR2 ANQGSEA. The CDR3 reads CSADHGNTEAFF. CDR3 in DNA: TGCAGCGCAGACCACGGTAACACTGAAGCTTTCTTT.

The rearrangement uses TRBV7-2 and TRBJ2-4; D is ambiguous. Per germline, CDR1 SGHTA and CDR2 FQGNSA. Trimming shortened V by 5 bases and J by 5 bases, and 13 bases separated the two germline ends. The CDR3 covers 14 residues. CDR3 amino acids: CASSPPFSQNIQYF. CDR3 coding DNA: TGTGCCAGCAGCCCCCCCTTTAGCCAAAACATTCAGTACTTC.

This clonotype has just a few counts. CDR3 coding DNA: TGTGCCAGCAGCTTTTCTCCCACCAACACCGGGGAGCTGTTTTTT. Translated, it gives CASSFSPTNTGELFF. The genes are TRBV7-2 and TRBJ2-2; D unresolved. This CDR3 is 15 amino acids long. Per the germline V gene, CDR1 is SGHTA and CDR2 is FQGNSA. V was shortened by 3 bases and J by 2 bases, with 10 bases between the two germline ends.

The rearrangement uses TRBV5-6 and TRBJ1-5; no reliable D call. The CDR3 length is 16 residues. In germline, CDR1 is SGHDT, CDR2 YYEEEE. V shed 4 bases and J shed 2 bases, with 16 bases lying between them. CDR3 in amino acids: CASSPGIGLGNQPQHF. In DNA, the CDR3 is TGTGCCAGCAGCCCGGGGATAGGGTTAGGCAATCAGCCCCAGCATTTT.

Ten or more counts support this clonotype. The chain has TRBV5-1 and TRBJ2-3, with a weak D call TRBD1 (5 bases). Germline V CDR1 and CDR2: SGHRS, YFSETQ. The V end lost 3 bases, the J end lost 4 bases, and 9 bases lay between the germline ends. The CDR3 is made up of 13 amino acids. The CDR3 here is CASSSRVADTQYF. CDR3 DNA: TGCGCCAGCAGCTCCAGGGTGGCAGATACGCAGTATTTT.

V gene TRBV11-2 combines with J gene TRBJ2-1, with 8 nucleotides matching TRBD2. Looked up from germline, CDR1 is SGHAT and CDR2 is FQNNGV. The ends lost 6 bases at V and 0 bases at J; junction bases unmatched: 4. This CDR3 comprises 15 residues. The CDR3 DNA is TGTGCCAGCAGACCGAGCGGGAGCTCCTACAATGAGCAGTTCTTC. This encodes CASRPSGSSYNEQFF.

The chain has TRBV11-2 and TRBJ2-2; tentatively, D is TRBD2 (5 bases). There are 14 residues in the CDR3. In germline, CDR1 is SGHAT, CDR2 FQNNGV. Deletions cut 6 bases from V and 6 bases from J, with 14 bases between. The CDR3 DNA reads as TGTGCCAGCAGGAGGCTTCGGGGTCCCGGGGAGCTGTTTTTT. The encoded protein is CASRRLRGPGELFF. Using reference TRBV11-2 and TRBJ2-2 for the parts outside the CDR3, the full variable domain is EAGVAQSPRYKIIEKRQSVAFWCNPISGHATLYWYQQILGQGPKLLIQFQNNGVVDDSQLPKDRFSAERLKGVDSTLKIQPAKLEDSAVYLCASRRLRGPGELFFGEGSRLTVL.

DNA of the CDR3: TGTGCCATCAGTGAGTCCACCCTCGAGGTTCACACAGATACGCAGTATTTT. Its translation is CAISESTLEVHTDTQYF. J is TRBJ2-3 and V is TRBV10-3; no firm D call. The CDR3 loop spans 17 amino acids. Trimming removed 0 bases at V and 2 bases at J, with 15 bases between. The germline gives CDR1 ENHRY, CDR2 SYGVKD.

Only a few counts were recorded for this clonotype. V is TRBV6-5 and J is TRBJ1-5, with 12 bases identical to TRBD1. CDR3 length: 17 amino acids. Losses at the gene ends were 4 bases for V and 5 bases for J; bases not matched to a gene: 9. Germline V gives CDR1 MNHEY, CDR2 SVGAGI. CDR3 in DNA: TGTGCCAGCAGTTTGGGACAGGGGGCCTTGCAGTATCAGCCCCAGCATTTT. Amino acid sequence: CASSLGQGALQYQPQHF.

This clonotype has a count of ten or more. The V call is TRBV11-2, the J call TRBJ1-1; TRBD1 matches 11 bases. V dropped 3 bases and J dropped 5; count of bases not matched to a gene: 5. Germline values: CDR1 SGHAT, CDR2 FQNNGV. The CDR3 covers 15 residues. CDR3 nucleotides: TGTGCCAGCAGCTTCGGACAGGGGGCGAAAACTGAAGCTTTCTTT. Residues: CASSFGQGAKTEAFF.